This TCR beta chain originates from a study of T cell responses to AZD1222 COVID-19 vaccine. Study summary: Second-dose schedules of about 4 or about 12 weeks were combined.

Study findings and constraints: Elevations in Spike-specific TCR breadth and depth followed administration of two AZD1222 doses. CD4 TCRs associated with vaccination spanned spike, dominating at 160-218 and 743-854. Seropositive at baseline were only a handful of AZD1222 recipients.

Concerning this clone: The antigen is unknown.

Libraries were prepared by immunoSEQ multiplex PCR; TCRdb keeps only in-frame clonotypes and omits some of them. Among 130,000 or so clones, approximately 94% were seen once, and the ten largest hold over 6.5%. This CDR3 has 10 residues. Germline assignment: CDR1 DFQATT and CDR2 SNEGSKA (reference sequence). Trimming removed 4 bases from V and 12 bases from J, with 10 bases in between. Specimen: peripheral blood, collected on day 0 of AZD1222 vaccination. This sequence joins TRBV20-1 and TRBJ2-1; D ambiguous. This sequence was found in an adult in good health. The CDR3 region is CSANQPGQFF. The CDR3 bases are TGCAGTGCTAACCAGCCCGGGCAGTTCTTC.